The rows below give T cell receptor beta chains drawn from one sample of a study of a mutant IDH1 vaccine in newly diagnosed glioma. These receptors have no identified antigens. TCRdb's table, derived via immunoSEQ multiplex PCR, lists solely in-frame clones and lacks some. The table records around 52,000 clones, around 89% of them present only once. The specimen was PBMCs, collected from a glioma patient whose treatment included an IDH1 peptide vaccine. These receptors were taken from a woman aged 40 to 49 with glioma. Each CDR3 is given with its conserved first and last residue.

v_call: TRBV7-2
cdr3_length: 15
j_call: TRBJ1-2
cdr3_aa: CASSFDSGPESGYTF

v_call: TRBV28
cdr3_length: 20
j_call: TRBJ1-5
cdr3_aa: CASSLQWRVNRAHRNQPQHF

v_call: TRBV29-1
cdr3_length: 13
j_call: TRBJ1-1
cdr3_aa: CSVAGQVNTEAFF

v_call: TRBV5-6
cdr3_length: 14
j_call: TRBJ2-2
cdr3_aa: CASSLRASGGELFF

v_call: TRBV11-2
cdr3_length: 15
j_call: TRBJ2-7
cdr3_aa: CASSPAFPGAYEQYF

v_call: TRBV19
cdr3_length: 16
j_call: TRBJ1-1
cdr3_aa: CASSAPGLPSGTEAFF

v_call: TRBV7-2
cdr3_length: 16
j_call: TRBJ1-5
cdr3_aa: CASSPQGPGSNQPQHF

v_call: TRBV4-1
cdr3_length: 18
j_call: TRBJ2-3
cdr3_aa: CASSHPVTGYGSPDTQYF

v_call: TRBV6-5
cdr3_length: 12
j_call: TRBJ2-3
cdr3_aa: CASSLSGNTQYF

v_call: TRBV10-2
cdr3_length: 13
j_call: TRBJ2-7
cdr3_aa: CASRLDSTYEQYF

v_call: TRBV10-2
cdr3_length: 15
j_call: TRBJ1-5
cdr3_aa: CASSSTGRGNQPQHF

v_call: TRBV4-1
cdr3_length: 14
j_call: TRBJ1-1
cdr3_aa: CASSQTGVNTEAFF

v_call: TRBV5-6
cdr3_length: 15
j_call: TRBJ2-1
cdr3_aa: CASSHRLGAINEQFF

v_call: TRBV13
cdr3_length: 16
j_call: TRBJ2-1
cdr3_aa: CASGFKDRSSYNEQFF

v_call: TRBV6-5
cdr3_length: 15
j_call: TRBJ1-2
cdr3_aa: CASSYSRGTNYGYTF

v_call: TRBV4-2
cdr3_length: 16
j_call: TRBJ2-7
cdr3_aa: CASSQAATSVSYEQYF

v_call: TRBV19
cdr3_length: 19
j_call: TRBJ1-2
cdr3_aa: CASTHGDRGRPSRDYGYTF

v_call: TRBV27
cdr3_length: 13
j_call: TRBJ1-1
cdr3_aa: CASSLQGRTEAFF

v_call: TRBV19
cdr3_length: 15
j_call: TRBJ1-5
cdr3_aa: CASSLLRVESLPQHF

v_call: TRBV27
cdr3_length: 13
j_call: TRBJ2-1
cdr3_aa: CASSSSAYNEQFF

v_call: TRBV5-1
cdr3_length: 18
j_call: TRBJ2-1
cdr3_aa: CASSSRTSGRVPYNEQFF

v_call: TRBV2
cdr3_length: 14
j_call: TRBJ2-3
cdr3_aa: CASSVRSGGGTQYF

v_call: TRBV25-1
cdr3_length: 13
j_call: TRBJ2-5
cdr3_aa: CASSDRGQETQYF

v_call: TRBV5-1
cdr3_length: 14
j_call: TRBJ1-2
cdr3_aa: CASSLTGGHYGYTF

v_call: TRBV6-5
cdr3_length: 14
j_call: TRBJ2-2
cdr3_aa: CASKSLALTGELFF

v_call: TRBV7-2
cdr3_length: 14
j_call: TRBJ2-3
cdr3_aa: CASSLGPSTDTQYF

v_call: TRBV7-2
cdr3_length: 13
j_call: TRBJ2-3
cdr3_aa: CASSPGGTDTQYF

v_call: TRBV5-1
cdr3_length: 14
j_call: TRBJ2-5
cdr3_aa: CASGPSGGRETQYF

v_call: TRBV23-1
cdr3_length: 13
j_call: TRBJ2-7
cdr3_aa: CASSPADRDEQYF

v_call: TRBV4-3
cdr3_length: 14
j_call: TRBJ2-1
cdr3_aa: CASSQEIGAGKQFF

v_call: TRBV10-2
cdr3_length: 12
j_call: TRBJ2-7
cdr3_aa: CASSEQLDEQYF

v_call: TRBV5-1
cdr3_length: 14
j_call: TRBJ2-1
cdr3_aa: CASSFLSGYNEQFF

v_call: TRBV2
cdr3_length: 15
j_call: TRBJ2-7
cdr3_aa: CASSALRGRTYEQYF

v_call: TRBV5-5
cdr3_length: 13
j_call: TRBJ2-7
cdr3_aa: CASSREGFYEQYF

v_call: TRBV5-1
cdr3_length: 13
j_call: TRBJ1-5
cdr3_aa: CASSLHSNQPQHF

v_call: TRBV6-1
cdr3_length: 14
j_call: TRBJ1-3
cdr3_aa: CASSLHSSGNTIYF

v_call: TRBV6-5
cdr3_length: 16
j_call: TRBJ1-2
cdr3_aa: CASSYSYVQGGLGYTF

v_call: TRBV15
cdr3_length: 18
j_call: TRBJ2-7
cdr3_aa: CATSRVLPGLAGHYEQYF

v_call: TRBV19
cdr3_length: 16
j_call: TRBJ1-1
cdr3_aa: CASSTGTGGTDTEAFF

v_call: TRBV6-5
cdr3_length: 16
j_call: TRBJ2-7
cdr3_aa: CASSYLYRDCSYEQYF

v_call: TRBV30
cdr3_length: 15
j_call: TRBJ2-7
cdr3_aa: CAWSGGLGTSYEQYF

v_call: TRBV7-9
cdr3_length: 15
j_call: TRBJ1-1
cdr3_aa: CASSLADRGDTEAFF

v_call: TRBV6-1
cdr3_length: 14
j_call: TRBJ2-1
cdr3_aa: CASTGWSSYNEQFF

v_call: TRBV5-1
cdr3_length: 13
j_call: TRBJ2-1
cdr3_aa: CASGPSGGDEQFF

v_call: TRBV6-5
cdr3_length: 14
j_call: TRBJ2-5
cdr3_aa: CASSYSARGETQYF

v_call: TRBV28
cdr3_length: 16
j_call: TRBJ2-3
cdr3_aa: CASSLWAGVSTDTQYF

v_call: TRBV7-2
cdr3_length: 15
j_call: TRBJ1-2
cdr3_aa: CASSPGGQVNYGYTF

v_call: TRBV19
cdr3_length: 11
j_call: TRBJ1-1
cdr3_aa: CASARRAEAFF

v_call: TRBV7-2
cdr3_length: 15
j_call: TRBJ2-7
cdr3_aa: CASSLEGLSSYEQYF

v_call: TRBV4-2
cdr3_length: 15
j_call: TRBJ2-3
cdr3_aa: CASSPWGQSTDTQYF

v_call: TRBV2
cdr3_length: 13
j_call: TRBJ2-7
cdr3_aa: CASSEPGTYEQYF

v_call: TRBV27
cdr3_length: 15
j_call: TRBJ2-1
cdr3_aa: CASSLTWEQYNEQFF

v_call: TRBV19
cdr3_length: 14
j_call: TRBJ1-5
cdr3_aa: CASSIQSGYQPQHF

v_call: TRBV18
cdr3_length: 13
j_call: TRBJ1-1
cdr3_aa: CASSPRAYTEAFF

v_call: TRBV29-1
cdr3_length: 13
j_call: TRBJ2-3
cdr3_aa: CSGAGRLTDTQYF

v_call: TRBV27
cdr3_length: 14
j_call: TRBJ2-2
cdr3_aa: CASRGQGRTGELFF

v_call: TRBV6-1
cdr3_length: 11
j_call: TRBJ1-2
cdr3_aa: CASSEGYGYTF

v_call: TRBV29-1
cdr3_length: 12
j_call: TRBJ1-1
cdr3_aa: CSVEDTGTEAFF

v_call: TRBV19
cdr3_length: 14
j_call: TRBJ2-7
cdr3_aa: CASSRGQGAYEQYF